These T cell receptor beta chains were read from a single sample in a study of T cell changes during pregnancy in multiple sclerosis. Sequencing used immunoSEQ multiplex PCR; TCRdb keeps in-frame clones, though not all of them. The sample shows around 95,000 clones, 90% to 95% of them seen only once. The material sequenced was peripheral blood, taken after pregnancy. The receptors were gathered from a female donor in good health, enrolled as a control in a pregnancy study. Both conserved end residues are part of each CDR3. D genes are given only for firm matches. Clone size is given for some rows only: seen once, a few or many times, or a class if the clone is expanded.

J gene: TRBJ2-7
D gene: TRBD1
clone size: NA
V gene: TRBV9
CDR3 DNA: TGTGCCAGCAGCGGGGGGACAGGAGGCTACGAGCAGTACTTC
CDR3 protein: CASSGGTGGYEQYF

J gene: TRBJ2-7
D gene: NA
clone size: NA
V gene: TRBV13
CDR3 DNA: TGTGCCGGACAATTCGGACAGAAAAATACCTACGAGCAGTACTTC
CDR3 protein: CAGQFGQKNTYEQYF

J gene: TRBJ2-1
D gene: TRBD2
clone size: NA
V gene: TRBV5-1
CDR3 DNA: TGCGCCAGCAGCACGGGACTAGCGGGGATAGGTGAGCAGTTCTTC
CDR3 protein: CASSTGLAGIGEQFF

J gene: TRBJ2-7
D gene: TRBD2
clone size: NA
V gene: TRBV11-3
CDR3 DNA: TGTGCCAGCAGCAAAAAGGGGGCTAGCGGGGAATACGAGCAGTACTTC
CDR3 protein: CASSKKGASGEYEQYF

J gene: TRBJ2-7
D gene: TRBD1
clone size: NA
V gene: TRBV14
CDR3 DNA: TGTGCCAGCAGCTGGGACAGGGTGAGCGAGCAGTACTTC
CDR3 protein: CASSWDRVSEQYF

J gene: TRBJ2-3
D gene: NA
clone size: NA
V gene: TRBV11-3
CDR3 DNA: TGTGCCAGCAGCTTAGGAACGGGGGATACGCAGTATTTT
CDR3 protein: CASSLGTGDTQYF

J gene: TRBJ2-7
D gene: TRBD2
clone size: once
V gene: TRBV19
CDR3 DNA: TGTGCCAGTAGTATAGGCTCACTAGCGGGAGGGCCTGGCTCCTACGAGCAGTACTTC
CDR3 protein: CASSIGSLAGGPGSYEQYF

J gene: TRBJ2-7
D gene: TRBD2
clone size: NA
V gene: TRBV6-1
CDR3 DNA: TGTGCCAGCAGTGAAGCCGGGACTAGCGGACCCTCCTACGAGCAGTACTTC
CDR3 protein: CASSEAGTSGPSYEQYF

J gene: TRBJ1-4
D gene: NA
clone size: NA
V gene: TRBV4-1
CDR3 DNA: TGCGCCAGCAGCCAAGACAGGGTTGAAAAACTGTTTTTT
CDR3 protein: CASSQDRVEKLFF

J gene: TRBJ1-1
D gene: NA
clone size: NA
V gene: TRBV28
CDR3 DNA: TGTGCCAGCACCGCCCTGGACAGGAACACTGAAGCTTTCTTT
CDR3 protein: CASTALDRNTEAFF

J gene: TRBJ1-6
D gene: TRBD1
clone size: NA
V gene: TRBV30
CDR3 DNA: TGTGCCTGGAGTCCCCGGGACAGGGGAGACTCACCCCTCCACTTT
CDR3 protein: CAWSPRDRGDSPLHF

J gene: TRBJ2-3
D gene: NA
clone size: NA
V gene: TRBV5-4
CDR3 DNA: TGTGCCAGCAGCTTAAGAGGGTACACAGATACGCAGTATTTT
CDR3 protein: CASSLRGYTDTQYF

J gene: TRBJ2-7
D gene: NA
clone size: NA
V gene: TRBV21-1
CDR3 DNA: TGTGCCAGCAGCAAAAAGACAGCAACCTACGAGCAGTACTTC
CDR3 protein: CASSKKTATYEQYF

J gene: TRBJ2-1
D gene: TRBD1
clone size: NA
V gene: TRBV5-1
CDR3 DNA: TGCGCCAGCAGCGGGGGACAGGGGATCGATGAGCAGTTCTTC
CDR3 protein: CASSGGQGIDEQFF

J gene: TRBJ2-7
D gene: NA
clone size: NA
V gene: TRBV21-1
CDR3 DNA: TGTGCCAGCAGCATAAAGATAACCCGACCATATCCTAGCTCCTACGAGCAGTACTTC
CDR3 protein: CASSIKITRPYPSSYEQYF

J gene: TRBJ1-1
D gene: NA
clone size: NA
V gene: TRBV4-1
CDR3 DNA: TGCGCCAGCAGCTTTCGAAACGGCGGTAGTGAAGCTTTCTTT
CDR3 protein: CASSFRNGGSEAFF

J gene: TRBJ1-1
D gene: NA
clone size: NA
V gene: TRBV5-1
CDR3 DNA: TGCGCCAGCAGCTTGGCCACGGGTAACACTGAAGCTTTCTTT
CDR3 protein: CASSLATGNTEAFF

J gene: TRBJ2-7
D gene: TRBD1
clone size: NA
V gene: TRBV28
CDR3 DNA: TGTGCCAGCAGCTTGACCTGGGGACAGGGTGTCTCCTACGAGCAGTACTTC
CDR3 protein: CASSLTWGQGVSYEQYF

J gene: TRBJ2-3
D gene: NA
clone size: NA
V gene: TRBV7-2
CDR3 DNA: TGTGCCAGCAGCCCTAGCTTCACAGATACGCAGTATTTT
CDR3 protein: CASSPSFTDTQYF

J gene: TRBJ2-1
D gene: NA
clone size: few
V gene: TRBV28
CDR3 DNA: TGTGCCAGCAGTTTAGGCTCTAATGAGCAGTTCTTC
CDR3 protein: CASSLGSNEQFF

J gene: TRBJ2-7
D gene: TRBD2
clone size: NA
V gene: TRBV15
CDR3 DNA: TGTGCCACCAGCAGAGCCCCACTAGCGGGAGATGAAGGCGAGCAGTACTTC
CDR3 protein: CATSRAPLAGDEGEQYF

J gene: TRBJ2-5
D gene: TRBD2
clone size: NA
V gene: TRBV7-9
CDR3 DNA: TGTGCCAGCAGCCCCACAAGCGGGGAGGTTCCTGGGACCCAGTACTTC
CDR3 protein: CASSPTSGEVPGTQYF

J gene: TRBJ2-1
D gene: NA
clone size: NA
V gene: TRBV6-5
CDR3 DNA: TGTGCCAGCACCCCTCATGGGGGGAACAATGAGCAGTTCTTC
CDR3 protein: CASTPHGGNNEQFF

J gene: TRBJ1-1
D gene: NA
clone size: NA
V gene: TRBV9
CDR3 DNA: TGTGCCAGCAGCGTAGGGCAGGTGAACACTGAAGCTTTCTTT
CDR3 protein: CASSVGQVNTEAFF

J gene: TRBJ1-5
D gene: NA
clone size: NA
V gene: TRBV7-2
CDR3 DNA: TGTGCCAGCAGCTTAGGGGCCTGGGGCCAGCCCCAGCATTTT
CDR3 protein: CASSLGAWGQPQHF

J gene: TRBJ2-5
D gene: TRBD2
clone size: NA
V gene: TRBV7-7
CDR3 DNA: TGTGCTAGCAGCGTCGGACTAGCGGGGACTCAAGAGACCCAGTACTTC
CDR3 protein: CASSVGLAGTQETQYF

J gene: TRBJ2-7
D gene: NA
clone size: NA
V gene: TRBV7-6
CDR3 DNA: TGTGCCAGCAGCTTTAGTTCCTACGAGCAGTACTTC
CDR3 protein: CASSFSSYEQYF

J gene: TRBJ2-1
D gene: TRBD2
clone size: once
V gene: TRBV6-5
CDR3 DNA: TGTGCCAGCAGTTCTAGCGGGACCGATCCCTACAATGAGCAGTTCTTC
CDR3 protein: CASSSSGTDPYNEQFF

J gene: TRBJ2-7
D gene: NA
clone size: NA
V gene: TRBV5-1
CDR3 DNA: TGCGCCAGCAGCTCCGCGGGTGAAGGGTCCTACGAGCAGTACTTC
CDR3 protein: CASSSAGEGSYEQYF

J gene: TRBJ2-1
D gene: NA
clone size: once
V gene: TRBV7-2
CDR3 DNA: TGTGCCAGCAGCTTAGCGCCGCCGCCCGGTGAGCAGTTCTTC
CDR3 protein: CASSLAPPPGEQFF

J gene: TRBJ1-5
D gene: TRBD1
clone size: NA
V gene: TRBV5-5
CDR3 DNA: TGTGCCAGCAGCTTGGGCAGGGGGCGCGGGCAGCCCCAGCATTTT
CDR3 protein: CASSLGRGRGQPQHF

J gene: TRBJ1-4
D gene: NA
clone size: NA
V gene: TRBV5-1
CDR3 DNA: TGCGCCAGCAGCCCAGGGTCTAATGAAAAACTGTTTTTT
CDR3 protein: CASSPGSNEKLFF

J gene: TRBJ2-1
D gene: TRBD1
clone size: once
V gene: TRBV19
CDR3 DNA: TGTGCCACCACAGGGGGCTACAATGAGCAGTTCTTC
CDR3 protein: CATTGGYNEQFF

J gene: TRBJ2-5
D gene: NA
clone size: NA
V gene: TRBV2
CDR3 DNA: TGTGCCAGCAGTGACTTGGGGCTGGGGACCCAGTACTTC
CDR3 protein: CASSDLGLGTQYF

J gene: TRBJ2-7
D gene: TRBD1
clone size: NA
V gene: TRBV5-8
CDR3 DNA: TGTGCCAGCGCCTACCGGGACAGGAGGGGGGAGCAGTACTTC
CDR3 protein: CASAYRDRRGEQYF

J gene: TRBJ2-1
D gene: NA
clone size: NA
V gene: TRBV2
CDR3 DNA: TGTGCCAGCAGTGGTACCGGGTCACCAAATGAGCAGTTCTTC
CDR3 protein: CASSGTGSPNEQFF

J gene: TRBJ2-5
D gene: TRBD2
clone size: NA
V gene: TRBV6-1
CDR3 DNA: TGTGCCAGCAGAGTTGTTGGGGGGGAAGAGACCCAGTACTTC
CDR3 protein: CASRVVGGEETQYF

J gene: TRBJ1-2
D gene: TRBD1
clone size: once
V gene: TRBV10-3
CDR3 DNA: TGTGCCATCAGTGAGCAGACAGGGTTGGATGGCTACACCTTC
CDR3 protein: CAISEQTGLDGYTF

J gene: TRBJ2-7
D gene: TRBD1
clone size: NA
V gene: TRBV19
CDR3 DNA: TGTGCCAGTAGTGAGCGAACAGGGGCGTCGGGCGAGCAGTACTTC
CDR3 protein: CASSERTGASGEQYF

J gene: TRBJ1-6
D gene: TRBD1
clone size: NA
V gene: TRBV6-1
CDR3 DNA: TGTGCCAGCCTGGGGGACAGGTCCTATAATTCACCCCTCCACTTT
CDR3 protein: CASLGDRSYNSPLHF

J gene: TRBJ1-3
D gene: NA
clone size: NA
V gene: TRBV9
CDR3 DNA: TGTGCCAGCAGCAAAGAAGGGAGCCCTGGAAACACCATATATTTT
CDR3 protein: CASSKEGSPGNTIYF

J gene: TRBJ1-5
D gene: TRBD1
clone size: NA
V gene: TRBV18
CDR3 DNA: TGTGCCAGCTCGTCCGGGACAGGGGGCGTTGGCAATCAGCCCCAGCATTTT
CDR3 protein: CASSSGTGGVGNQPQHF